The rows below give T cell receptor beta chains drawn from one sample of a study of control samples from healthy donors and cancer patients. Sequencing was performed with immunoSEQ multiplex PCR; in TCRdb, only in-frame clones are kept and a portion is missing. The sample lists 75,000 to 100,000 clones; about 88% were seen once. Sequenced input: blood. The receptors come from a woman aged 45 to 65 in good health. CDR3s include the opening cysteine and the closing phenylalanine or tryptophan. Each record gives: V gene, J gene, D gene, clone size, CDR3 protein, CDR3 DNA. D genes are given only for firm matches. Some rows have no size entry. The others give once, few or many, or a class for an expanded clone.

>TRBV7-2|TRBJ2-7|NA|few
CASSLDYRGEQYF
TGTGCCAGCAGCTTAGACTACCGAGGAGAGCAGTACTTC
>TRBV12-3/TRBV12-4|TRBJ2-7|NA|NA
CASSLEYEQYF
TGTGCCAGCAGTTTAGAGTACGAGCAGTACTTC
>TRBV5-1|TRBJ2-5|TRBD1|NA
CASSSGGTGQETQYF
TGCGCCAGCAGCTCTGGTGGGACAGGCCAAGAGACCCAGTACTTC
>TRBV11-3|TRBJ2-1|NA|NA
CASSLIGGGYNEQFF
TGTGCCAGCAGCTTAATCGGGGGTGGGTACAATGAGCAGTTCTTC
>TRBV7-9|TRBJ1-2|NA|NA
CASSPGGYGYTF
TGTGCCAGCAGCCCAGGCGGTTATGGCTACACCTTC
>TRBV15|TRBJ1-6|TRBD1|few
CATSSRQGGSYGSSPLHF
TGTGCCACCAGCTCCCGACAGGGAGGATCCTACGGGAGCTCACCCCTCCACTTT
>TRBV7-9|TRBJ1-3|TRBD1|NA
CASIRVRQGESSGNTIYF
TGTGCCAGCATTCGGGTCCGACAGGGAGAGAGCTCTGGAAACACCATATATTTT
>TRBV28|TRBJ1-6|NA|once
CASKAESPLHF
TGTGCCAGCAAGGCCGAATCACCCCTCCACTTT
>TRBV20-1|TRBJ1-4|TRBD1|NA
CSASPGGYEKLFF
TGCAGTGCTAGTCCAGGGGGTTATGAAAAACTGTTTTTT
>TRBV6-6|TRBJ2-7|NA|NA
CASRTLGEQYF
TGTGCCAGCAGGACCCTGGGAGAGCAGTACTTC
>TRBV27|TRBJ1-4|TRBD1|NA
CASSTWTGGVEKLFF
TGTGCCAGCAGTACCTGGACAGGGGGGGTTGAAAAACTGTTTTTT
>TRBV7-2|TRBJ1-2|NA|NA
CASSLEQGNGYTF
TGTGCCAGCAGCTTAGAACAGGGTAATGGCTACACCTTC
>TRBV5-5|TRBJ1-3|NA|NA
CASSWDGSSGNTIYF
TGTGCCAGCAGCTGGGACGGGAGCTCTGGAAACACCATATATTTT
>TRBV6-5|TRBJ2-1|NA|NA
CASNSGGNEQFF
TGTGCCAGCAACTCTGGGGGGAATGAGCAGTTCTTC
>TRBV6-2/TRBV6-3|TRBJ1-1|TRBD1|NA
CASSPTGLNTEAFF
TGTGCCAGCAGTCCGACAGGGCTGAACACTGAAGCTTTCTTT
>TRBV6-2/TRBV6-3|TRBJ2-7|TRBD1|NA
CASSLFRDRVYF
TGTGCCAGCAGCCTATTCCGGGACAGGGTTTACTTC